The 15 T cell receptor beta chains presented below share a single source sample, sequenced in a study of T cell responses to AZD1222 COVID-19 vaccine. Profiled with immunoSEQ multiplex PCR; TCRdb holds only in-frame clones, not every one. The sample consists of approximately 130,000 clones, around 89% of them appearing once. The sample was peripheral blood, taken on day 0 of MenACWY control vaccination. All receptors derive from an adult in good health.

The chain employs TRBV7-2 and TRBJ2-2; D may be TRBD1 (6 bases). Germline V CDR1 and CDR2: SGHTA, FQGNSA. CDR3 length equals 14 residues. The V gene lost 5 bases and the J gene lost 1 base, with 8 bases spanning the gap. Written as DNA, the CDR3 is TGTGCCAGCAGCCGGACAGTGAACACCGGGGAGCTGTTTTTT. Translation: CASSRTVNTGELFF.

V and J are TRBV7-8 and TRBJ2-1; D is unresolved. V was clipped by 0 bases and J by 0 bases, with 9 bases between them. The length of the CDR3 is 16 residues. CDR1 is SGHVS, CDR2 FQNEAQ, per germline. CDR3: CASSLAPLASYNEQFF. The CDR3 region has the DNA TGTGCCAGCAGCTTAGCGCCCTTGGCCTCCTACAATGAGCAGTTCTTC.

The rearrangement links TRBV27 to TRBJ1-5; D ambiguous. V was shortened by 6 bases and J by 3 bases, with 12 bases between the two germline ends. Germline loops: CDR1 MNHEY, CDR2 SMNVEV (reference sequence). This CDR3 has 14 amino acids. CDR3 in amino acids: CASRPIDANQPQHF. As DNA, the CDR3 is TGTGCCAGCAGACCCATAGACGCCAATCAGCCCCAGCATTTT.

The chain combines TRBV30 with TRBJ2-2, with 7 bases matching TRBD1. The CDR3 runs to 13 residues. Trimming took 3 bases from V and 4 from J; bases not matched to a gene: 2. The germline CDR1 and CDR2 sequences are GTSNPN and SVGIG (reference sequence). CDR3 sequence reads: CAWRPGGTGELFF. As DNA, the CDR3 is TGTGCCTGGAGGCCAGGGGGCACCGGGGAGCTGTTTTTT.

This clone occurred once. The chain is built from TRBV9 and TRBJ1-2; 7 bases match TRBD1. The CDR3 loop spans 15 amino acids. The V gene end was trimmed by 0 bases and the J gene end by 2 bases; junction bases not matched to a gene: 4. The germline V gene encodes CDR1 SGDLS and CDR2 YYNGEE. The CDR3 sequence: CASSVEAGGNYGYTF. DNA for the CDR3: TGTGCCAGCAGCGTAGAGGCAGGGGGAAACTATGGCTACACCTTC.

This rearrangement joins TRBV5-1 to TRBJ2-2; D is perhaps TRBD1 (5 bases). This CDR3 spans 16 amino acids. Trimming cost V 6 bases and J 5 bases, with 20 bases left between them. The germline CDR1 and CDR2 sequences are SGHRS and YFSETQ. The CDR3 protein is CASNNWGLRQTGELFF. The CDR3 DNA reads TGCGCCAGCAACAATTGGGGCTTGAGACAGACCGGGGAGCTGTTTTTT.

The chain recombines TRBV2 with TRBJ1-1; 8 nucleotides line up with TRBD1. After removal of 6 bases from V and 1 base from J, the junction contained 7 bases not matched to a gene. Germline V CDR1 and CDR2: SNHLY, FYNNEI. The CDR3 runs 15 residues. CDR3 amino acids: CASSRDRGQNTEAFF. For the CDR3, the DNA is TGTGCCAGCAGCCGTGACAGGGGCCAGAACACTGAAGCTTTCTTT. Looking up the rest from reference TRBV2 and TRBJ1-1 gives the full variable domain: EPEVTQTPSHQVTQMGQEVILRCVPISNHLYFYWYRQILGQKVEFLVSFYNNEISEKSEIFDDQFSVERPDGSNFTLKIRSTKLEDSAMYFCASSRDRGQNTEAFFGQGTRLTVV.

The chain joins TRBV6-2 or TRBV6-3 to TRBJ2-2; 9 nucleotides align to TRBD2. Germline CDR1 and CDR2: MNHEY and SVGEGT. Trimming at V came to 2 bases and at J to 6 bases, leaving 4 bases not matched to a gene. This CDR3 spans 15 amino acids. The CDR3 protein is CASSYASGISGELFF. The CDR3 nucleotides read TGTGCCAGCAGTTACGCTAGCGGGATTTCCGGGGAGCTGTTTTTT.

The V call is TRBV6-6, the J call TRBJ1-1; D might be TRBD1 (5 bases). The germline V and J ends were trimmed by 7 bases and 4 bases, with 13 bases remaining between them. Per germline, CDR1 MNHNY and CDR2 SVGAGI (reference sequence). The CDR3 spans 13 residues. The DNA for the CDR3 is TGTGCCAGCATAACAGGCCTGGGCACTGAAGCTTTCTTT. This sequence encodes CASITGLGTEAFF.

This clone was counted a few times. The chain joins TRBV6-1 to TRBJ2-2; a possible D gene is TRBD2 (6 bases). The germline V and J ends were trimmed by 2 bases and 5 bases, with 12 bases remaining between them. Looked up from germline, CDR1 is MNHNS and CDR2 is SASEGT. This CDR3 has 15 amino acids. The CDR3 protein is CASSESSGHTGELFF. DNA for the CDR3: TGTGCCAGCAGTGAAAGTAGCGGACATACCGGGGAGCTGTTTTTT.

The CDR3 nucleotides are TGTGCCAGCTACGCCCGGGAGACCCAGTACTTC. This translates into CASYARETQYF. The V gene is TRBV2, the J gene TRBJ2-5; no firm D call. There are 11 residues in the CDR3. Trimming shortened V by 8 bases and J by 5 bases, and 9 bases separated the two germline ends. Germline-derived CDR1 and CDR2 are SNHLY and FYNNEI.

The gene calls are TRBV29-1 and TRBJ1-4; D unclear. V was trimmed by 7 bases and J by 0 bases, leaving 9 bases between them. Germline V gene sequence: CDR1 SQVTM, CDR2 ANQGSEA. The CDR3 is made up of 13 amino acids. The CDR3 here is CSAGNPTNEKLFF. CDR3 DNA sequence: TGCAGCGCGGGGAATCCAACTAATGAAAAACTGTTTTTT.

The chain uses TRBV28 and TRBJ1-1, with 7 bases lining up with TRBD1. The CDR3 covers 11 residues. Germline V CDR1 and CDR2: MDHEN, SYDVKM. The ends lost 8 bases at V and 8 bases at J; junction bases unmatched: 5. The CDR3 DNA sequence: TGTGCCAGCTTCGGGACAGTGGAAGCTTTCTTT. Its translation is CASFGTVEAFF.

The J gene is TRBJ1-4, the V gene TRBV2; D is uncertain. In germline, CDR1 is SNHLY, CDR2 FYNNEI. The CDR3 covers 14 residues. Trimming cost V 4 bases and J 0 bases, with 6 bases left between them. CDR3 DNA sequence: TGTGCCAGCAGTGTAACCGCAACTAATGAAAAACTGTTTTTT. It encodes CASSVTATNEKLFF.

This chain uses TRBV12-3 or TRBV12-4 with TRBJ1-2, with 7 bases lining up with TRBD1. V lost 6 bases, J lost 6 bases, and 7 bases stayed unmatched. The CDR3 totals 13 residues. In nucleotides, the CDR3 is TGTGCCAGCAGCGAACAGGGGTTTGATGGCTACACCTTC. It specifies CASSEQGFDGYTF.